These T cell receptor beta chains were read from a single sample in a study of ipilimumab plus nivolumab after autologous stem cell transplantation. Sequencing was performed with immunoSEQ multiplex PCR; in TCRdb, only in-frame clones are kept and a portion is missing. The sample records around 13,000 clones, approximately 73% being singletons. The sequenced sample was PBMCs, obtained in a trial of ipilimumab plus nivolumab as post-transplant consolidation. The receptors here all came from a male donor with diffuse large B-cell lymphoma. Both conserved end residues are part of each CDR3. The D gene is left open where the match is weak. Size tells how often a clone was seen (once, few, many) or the class of an expanded clone, and some rows leave it out.

TRBD2	TRBV7-2	TRBJ2-5	NA	TGTGCCAGCAGCAGGGGACTAGCGGGGGGGAGTGAAGAGACCCAGTACTTC	CASSRGLAGGSEETQYF
TRBD1	TRBV15	TRBJ1-6	medium-sized	TGTGCCACCAGCAGAAAGACAGGGACTAATTCACCCCTCCACTTT	CATSRKTGTNSPLHF
NA	TRBV27	TRBJ2-5	once	TGTGCCAGCAGTTTAACTATAAACCGCCCGGAGACCCAGTACTTC	CASSLTINRPETQYF
NA	TRBV5-6	TRBJ1-1	NA	TGTGCCAGCAGCTGGGAGGCAGGGTGGACTGAAGCTTTCTTT	CASSWEAGWTEAFF
TRBD1	TRBV6-6	TRBJ1-6	NA	TGTGCCAGCAGTCCGGGACAGTTAAATTCACCCCTCCACTTT	CASSPGQLNSPLHF
NA	TRBV30	TRBJ1-4	NA	TGTGCGGCATCGACCGGGGGGCTGATTGCAACTAATGAAAAACTGTTTTTT	CAASTGGLIATNEKLFF
TRBD1	TRBV5-4	TRBJ2-7	NA	TGTGCCAGCAGCTTGGGGGACAGGGGTGGCGAGCAGTACTTC	CASSLGDRGGEQYF
NA	TRBV6-1	TRBJ1-1	few	TGTGCCAGCAGTGAAGCAAAGACTGAAGCTTTCTTT	CASSEAKTEAFF
NA	TRBV7-2	TRBJ1-2	few	TGTGCCAGCAGCGCTACTAACTATGGCTACACCTTC	CASSATNYGYTF
TRBD1	TRBV30	TRBJ2-2	NA	TGTGCCTGGAGCTTTTCCCGGACAGGGGACACCGGGGAGCTGTTTTTT	CAWSFSRTGDTGELFF
TRBD2	TRBV30	TRBJ2-2	NA	TGTGCCTGGAGAGACGGACTAGCGATTAACACCGGGGAGCTGTTTTTT	CAWRDGLAINTGELFF
TRBD2	TRBV18	TRBJ2-1	NA	TGTGCCAGCTCACAGAGGACTAGCGGGGAGGCCTACAATGAGCAGTTCTTC	CASSQRTSGEAYNEQFF
NA	TRBV7-2	TRBJ2-5	NA	TGTGCCAGCAGCTCGGGACGAAAAGAGACCCAGTACTTC	CASSSGRKETQYF
NA	TRBV15	TRBJ2-2	NA	TGTGCCACCAGCAAACGAGTCGACACCGGGGAGCTGTTTTTT	CATSKRVDTGELFF
TRBD2	TRBV7-6	TRBJ2-1	NA	TGTGCCAGCAGCTTAGAGCGGGGGACTAGCGGTCGGGCCGCCTACAATGAGCAGTTCTTC	CASSLERGTSGRAAYNEQFF
NA	TRBV29-1	TRBJ2-1	NA	TGCAGCTCTACCGGGGGAGGAGGGGGGGCCTACAATGAGCAGTTCTTC	CSSTGGGGGAYNEQFF
TRBD2	TRBV5-6	TRBJ2-3	NA	TGTGCCAGCAGCTTGGACGGGGGGGGCACAGATACGCAGTATTTT	CASSLDGGGTDTQYF
TRBD1	TRBV5-1	TRBJ1-5	NA	TGCGCCAGCAGCTTGGGGGACAGGGACAATCAGCCCCAGCATTTT	CASSLGDRDNQPQHF
NA	TRBV15	TRBJ1-5	few	TGTGCCACCAGCAGCCCCGGGGGACCCCAGCATTTT	CATSSPGGPQHF
TRBD1	TRBV18	TRBJ1-5	NA	TGTGCCAGCTCACCCGCGACAGGGGGACGGCAGCCCCAGCATTTT	CASSPATGGRQPQHF
NA	TRBV21-1	TRBJ1-5	NA	TGTGCCAGCAGCACCCGGGACAGGGTTGTTCAGCCCCAGCATTTT	CASSTRDRVVQPQHF
NA	TRBV9	TRBJ2-5	NA	TGTGCCAGCAGCCCCGGGAGCCACCAAGAGACCCAGTACTTC	CASSPGSHQETQYF
NA	TRBV12-5	TRBJ2-3	NA	TGTGCTAGTGGTTTGACGGCAACATCTTCTTCAGCGGATACGCAGTATTTT	CASGLTATSSSADTQYF
TRBD2	TRBV6-1	TRBJ2-1	NA	TGTGCCAGCAGTGAATTTAGCGGGAGGCCACGAAGCGCTTTCAATGAGCAGTTCTTC	CASSEFSGRPRSAFNEQFF
NA	TRBV5-1	TRBJ2-1	NA	TGCGCCAGCAGCGTGACGACAGGTAGGCCCCATGAGCAGTTCTTC	CASSVTTGRPHEQFF
NA	TRBV2	TRBJ1-1	NA	TGTGCCAGCAGTGAAGTGCGGAACACTGAAGCTTTCTTT	CASSEVRNTEAFF
NA	TRBV9	TRBJ1-2	NA	TGTGCCAGCAGCCTGACAGATAACTATGGCTACACCTTC	CASSLTDNYGYTF
NA	TRBV11-3	TRBJ2-5	once	TGTGCCAGCAGCCTACGATGGGAGGCTAGCAGGGAGACCCAGTACTTC	CASSLRWEASRETQYF
NA	TRBV7-2	TRBJ2-3	few	TGTGCCAGCAGCTTAGCGCTTTCCGGCACAGATACGCAGTATTTT	CASSLALSGTDTQYF
NA	TRBV11-2	TRBJ1-1	NA	TGTGCCAGCAGCCAATTTGGCCTGGGGACTGAAGCTTTCTTT	CASSQFGLGTEAFF
NA	TRBV2	TRBJ2-1	once	TGTGCCAGCAGTGCTGACTCTTACAATGAGCAGTTCTTC	CASSADSYNEQFF
NA	TRBV29-1	TRBJ1-1	few	TGCAGCGTTGGTTTTGTGAACACTGAAGCTTTCTTT	CSVGFVNTEAFF
TRBD2	TRBV29-1	TRBJ2-3	few	TGCAGCGTTAGACTAGGGAGGGACACAGATACGCAGTATTTT	CSVRLGRDTDTQYF
NA	TRBV29-1	TRBJ2-2	NA	TGCAGCGTTGATGCCGGGTACACCGGGGAGCTGTTTTTT	CSVDAGYTGELFF
TRBD1	TRBV7-2	TRBJ2-6	NA	TGTGCCAGCAGCCCCAGGACAGGGGGGTACTCTGGGGCCAACGTCCTGACTTTC	CASSPRTGGYSGANVLTF
NA	TRBV2	TRBJ2-2	NA	TGTGCCAGCAGTTACCTTACTCGAACCGGGGAGCTGTTTTTT	CASSYLTRTGELFF
NA	TRBV7-6	TRBJ1-1	NA	TGTGCCAGCAGCTTAGGAGTAGGGGGTGACAGACCCACTGAAGCTTTCTTT	CASSLGVGGDRPTEAFF
NA	TRBV19	TRBJ1-1	NA	TGTGCCAGTAGTAGTGGGGGCCACGGGACCGACCTGACTGAAGCTTTCTTT	CASSSGGHGTDLTEAFF
TRBD2	TRBV4-1	TRBJ2-1	NA	TGCGCCAGCAGCCGGGGACTAGCGGGGCTATACAATGAGCAGTTCTTC	CASSRGLAGLYNEQFF
TRBD2	TRBV5-1	TRBJ2-2	once	TGCGCCAGCAGCTTGCTCTATGTGTTTGAGGGACTAGCGGTTGAGCGGAACACCGGGGAGCTGTTTTTT	CASSLLYVFEGLAVERNTGELFF
NA	TRBV6-1	TRBJ1-6	NA	TGTGCCAGCAGTGAAGGGGGAAGAAGCTCCTATAATTCACCCCTCCACTTT	CASSEGGRSSYNSPLHF
NA	TRBV27	TRBJ1-1	NA	TGTGCCAGCAGGTCAGAGAACACTGAAGCTTTCTTT	CASRSENTEAFF
TRBD2	TRBV19	TRBJ2-3	few	TGTGCCAGTAGTAGCCTCGGGACTAGCGGGAGATACACAGATACGCAGTATTTT	CASSSLGTSGRYTDTQYF
NA	TRBV27	TRBJ2-7	few	TGTGCCAGCAGTCGAGACAGGAACTCCTACGAGCAGTACTTC	CASSRDRNSYEQYF
NA	TRBV21-1	TRBJ2-4	NA	TGTGCCAGCAGGGGGGAAATTTGGGACACCACGGGCAAAAACATTCAGTACTTC	CASRGEIWDTTGKNIQYF
TRBD1	TRBV29-1	TRBJ2-7	few	TGCAGCGTTGAGTGGGACAGGGACTACGAGCAGTACTTC	CSVEWDRDYEQYF
TRBD2	TRBV19	TRBJ2-7	NA	TGTGCCAGTAGTACCAGCGGCGGGGGGTACGAGCAGTACTTC	CASSTSGGGYEQYF
TRBD1	TRBV4-2	TRBJ2-5	NA	TGTGCCAGCAGCCCCACCGTGCGGACAGGGGGAGAGACCCAGTACTTC	CASSPTVRTGGETQYF
TRBD1	TRBV29-1	TRBJ1-5	NA	TGCAGCGTGGGGACAGGGCTCAATCAGCCCCAGCATTTT	CSVGTGLNQPQHF
NA	TRBV7-9	TRBJ1-2	NA	TGTGCCAGCAGCCCTACTTCTACCTACTATGGCTACACCTTC	CASSPTSTYYGYTF
NA	TRBV4-1	TRBJ1-2	NA	TGCGCCAGCAGCCAAGATCTACAGGGTTCTAACTATGGCTACACCTTC	CASSQDLQGSNYGYTF
TRBD1	TRBV5-1	TRBJ2-5	NA	TGCGCCAGCAGCCTCGGGACAGGGTGGGAGACCCAGTACTTC	CASSLGTGWETQYF
TRBD2	TRBV7-9	TRBJ2-3	NA	TGTGCCAGCAGCTTTGAGAGGGCTAGCGGGGCTTATTTT	CASSFERASGAYF
TRBD1	TRBV5-4	TRBJ1-3	NA	TGTGCCAGCAGCTCGGGTCAGACAGGGGTCCTTTCTGGAAACACCATATATTTT	CASSSGQTGVLSGNTIYF
NA	TRBV9	TRBJ1-1	NA	TGTGCCAGCAGCGTAGAAGGTTTTGGGAACACTGAAGCTTTCTTT	CASSVEGFGNTEAFF
NA	TRBV18	TRBJ2-1	NA	TGTGCCAGCGGGCCCGGGCTCAGTGAGCAGTTCTTC	CASGPGLSEQFF
TRBD1	TRBV5-1	TRBJ2-5	NA	TGCGCCAGCAGCTCACAGGGGCGCCAAGAGACCCAGTACTTC	CASSSQGRQETQYF
NA	TRBV5-1	TRBJ2-2	large	TGCGCCAGCAGCTTGGCCGCCACCGGGGAGCTGTTTTTT	CASSLAATGELFF
TRBD2	TRBV9	TRBJ2-5	NA	TGTGCGAGCCACGGAGTAAAGCGGGGGGGCTTGAAGACCCAGTACTTC	CASHGVKRGGLKTQYF